This T cell receptor beta chain was recovered during a study of blood T cell repertoires in COVID-19. Per the original data handling: By means of reference gene primer amplification, nucleated cell counts were estimated. Sequencing was performed with immunoSEQ multiplex PCR; in TCRdb, only in-frame clones are kept and a portion is missing. For V, J and clone size, that table is used; D and trimming come from the DNA. The sample holds fewer than 250,000 clones, about 83% seen once. The CDR3 is made up of 14 amino acids. V shed 0 bases and J shed 3 bases, with 9 bases lying between them. Germline V gives CDR1 LGHNA, CDR2 YNFKEQ.

The source is a middle-aged woman with active or convalescent COVID-19. This chain connects TRBV4-2 to TRBJ2-7; no firm D call. Input material: peripheral blood. The CDR3 is CASSQDRVSYEQYF. CDR3 DNA: TGTGCCAGCAGCCAAGATCGGGTTAGCTACGAGCAGTACTTC.